The 10 T cell receptor beta chains reported below all come from one sample, sequenced in a study of T cell repertoires in cytomegalovirus infection. TCRdb re-called the reads with MiXCR, one entry per CDR3 protein. The sample has more than 150,000 distinct CDR3 sequences, around 24% seen once. Sequencing was performed on PBMCs. Source of these receptors: a human donor in good health (CMV status not recorded). Some clones in this sample may be carry-over from other donors' samples.

This clonotype came up a few times. The rearrangement links TRBV6-2 or TRBV6-3 to TRBJ1-5; D gene unclear. The CDR3 runs to 11 residues. From germline, CDR1 is MNHEY and CDR2 SVGEGT. V dropped 3 bases and J dropped 15 bases, with 12 bases sitting between them. The CDR3 DNA reads TGTGCCAGCAGTTATAAGGGCTCCACGCATTTT. This translates into CASSYKGSTHF.

This clonotype was counted a few times. This sequence joins TRBV20-1 and TRBJ2-7, with D perhaps assigned TRBD1 or TRBD2 (6 bases each). Germline V gene sequence: CDR1 DFQATT, CDR2 SNEGSKA (reference sequence). The V and J ends lost 1 base and 2 bases respectively, with 15 bases between them. The CDR3 spans 15 residues. CDR3 protein: CSARAPVRGAYEQYF. The CDR3, as DNA: TGCAGTGCTAGAGCCCCTGTGAGGGGGGCCTACGAGCAGTACTTC.

This clonotype was counted ten times or more. V and J are TRBV7-9 and TRBJ2-3; D ambiguous. V was pared by 4 bases and J by 3 bases, with 8 bases between. CDR3 size: 13 residues. Germline V gene data show CDR1 as SEHNR and CDR2 as FQNEAQ (reference sequence). This CDR3 is CASSSRQTDTQYF. The CDR3 DNA is TGTGCCAGCAGCTCTCGGCAGACAGATACGCAGTATTTT.

In its sample, this clonotype was seen a few times. The chain is built from TRBV11-2 and TRBJ2-1; 8 bases match TRBD2. Germline CDR1 is SGHAT and CDR2 is FQNNGV. Unmatched junction bases numbered 12, after V lost 5 bases and J lost 6 bases. CDR3 size: 16 residues. The chain's CDR3 is CASSLLRGRTRNEQFF. In nucleotides, the CDR3 is TGTGCCAGCAGCCTACTCCGCGGGAGGACACGCAATGAGCAGTTCTTC.

Many counts were recorded for this clonotype. As DNA, the CDR3 is TGTGCCAGCAGCTTAACCCGGGACAGACCCTACGAGCAGTACTTC. Translated: CASSLTRDRPYEQYF. The chain employs TRBV7-2 and TRBJ2-7, with 7 nucleotides matching TRBD1. Germline V gene data show CDR1 as SGHTA and CDR2 as FQGNSA. V was clipped by 2 bases and J by 2 bases; unmatched bases: 6. This CDR3 region has 15 residues.

This clonotype was recorded once. This chain uses TRBV12-3 or TRBV12-4 with TRBJ1-3, with 7 bases identical to TRBD1. V trimming: 6 bases; J trimming: 3 bases; junction bases outside the gene matches: 5. This CDR3 comprises 14 residues. Written as DNA, the CDR3 is TGTGCCAGCAGGACAACAGGGGTTGGAAACACCATATATTTT. Its protein product is CASRTTGVGNTIYF.

This clonotype turned up a few times. The chain links TRBV12-3 or TRBV12-4 to TRBJ2-7; a weak D match, TRBD2 (6 bases). The CDR3 consists of 14 residues. V lost 6 bases and J lost 5, with 17 bases in between. Here the CDR3 DNA reads TGTGCCAGCAGCTCTAGCGCCAAGACTGACGAGCAGTACTTC. It codes for CASSSSAKTDEQYF.

The CDR3 DNA reads TGTGCCAGCAGTGAAACAGGGGGCGCAGATCAGCCCCAGCATTTT. Its translation: CASSETGGADQPQHF. The V gene is TRBV6-1, the J gene TRBJ1-5; TRBD1 agrees at 9 bases. The length of the CDR3 is 15 residues. V gave up 2 bases and J gave up 5 bases; unmatched junction bases: 4. Germline V gene lookup returns CDR1 MNHNS and CDR2 SASEGT.

As to this clonotype: The junction and the germline gene differ at one end; a read error may be behind it. The chain employs TRBV7-2 and TRBJ1-2; the D gene is possibly TRBD1 (6 bases). The CDR3 contains 12 residues. Germline lookup yields CDR1 SGHTA and CDR2 FQGNSA. This CDR3 reads CASRPIGGGFTF. In DNA form, the CDR3 reads TGTGCCAGCCGCCCAATAGGGGGTGGCTTCACCTTC.

This clonotype was counted ten times or more. The chain couples TRBV7-9 to TRBJ2-7, with TRBD2 identical over 11 bases. Germline V gene lookup returns CDR1 SEHNR and CDR2 FQNEAQ (reference sequence). Unmatched junction bases numbered 10, after V lost 5 bases and J lost 1 base. The CDR3 is 17 residues long. CDR3 sequence (DNA): TGTGCCAGCAGCGCCGGGACTAGCGGATCTAATTCCTACGAGCAGTACTTC. As protein: CASSAGTSGSNSYEQYF.